This TCR beta chain was sequenced during a study of CD8+ T cells in alopecia areata. On the study more broadly: Tofacitinib lasted 6 to 18 months, then 6 months off drug. Whole-study results and caveats: Higher clonality was seen in lesional scalp than in normal scalp, especially in alopecia totalis/universalis. Whereas mice showed it more clearly, TCR sharing across patients was murkier, possibly because of HLA.

This clone has only a few counts. Its matching antigen is unknown. The sequencing template was cDNA reverse transcribed from extracted RNA. Sequencing was performed with immunoSEQ multiplex PCR; in TCRdb, only in-frame clones are kept and a portion is missing. The top ten clones hold around 1% of a sample with around 140,000 clones, 40% to 65% of them seen once. The sequenced sample was CD4+ T cells sorted from blood, obtained at week 0. The sequence was collected from a human donor with alopecia areata.

CDR3 sequence reads: CSVNPPGSGELFF. The CDR3 DNA sequence: TGCAGCGTTAACCCCCCTGGTTCCGGGGAGCTGTTTTTT. The rearrangement joins TRBV29-1 to TRBJ2-2; no firm D call. The CDR3 has 13 residues. V lost 5 bases, J lost 6 bases, and 13 bases lay in between. The V gene's germline CDR1 is SQVTM and CDR2 ANQGSEA.